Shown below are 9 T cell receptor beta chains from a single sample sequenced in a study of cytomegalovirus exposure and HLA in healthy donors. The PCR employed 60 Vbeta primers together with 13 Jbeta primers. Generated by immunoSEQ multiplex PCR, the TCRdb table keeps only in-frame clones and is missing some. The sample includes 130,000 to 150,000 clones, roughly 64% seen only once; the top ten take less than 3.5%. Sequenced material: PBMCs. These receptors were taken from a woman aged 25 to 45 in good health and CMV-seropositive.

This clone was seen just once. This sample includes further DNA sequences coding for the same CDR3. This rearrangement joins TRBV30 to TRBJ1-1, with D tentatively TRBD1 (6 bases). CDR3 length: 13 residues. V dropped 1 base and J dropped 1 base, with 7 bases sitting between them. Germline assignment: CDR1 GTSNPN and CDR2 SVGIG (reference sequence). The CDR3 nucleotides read TGTGCCTGGAGTGGGGGGCAGAACACTGAAGCTTTCTTT. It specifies CAWSGGQNTEAFF.

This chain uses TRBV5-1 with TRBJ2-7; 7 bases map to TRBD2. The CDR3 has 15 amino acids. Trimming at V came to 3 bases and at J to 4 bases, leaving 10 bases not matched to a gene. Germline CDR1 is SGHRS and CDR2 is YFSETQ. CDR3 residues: CASSSGRLAGYEQYF. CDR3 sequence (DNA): TGCGCCAGCAGCTCTGGCCGACTAGCAGGATACGAGCAGTACTTC.

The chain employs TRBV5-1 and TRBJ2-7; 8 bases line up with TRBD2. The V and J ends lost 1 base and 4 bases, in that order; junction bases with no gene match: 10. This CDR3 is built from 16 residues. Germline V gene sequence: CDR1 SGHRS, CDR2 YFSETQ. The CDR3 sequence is CASSLLRSGGNYEQYF. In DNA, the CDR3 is TGCGCCAGCAGCTTGCTTAGGAGCGGGGGAAATTACGAGCAGTACTTC.

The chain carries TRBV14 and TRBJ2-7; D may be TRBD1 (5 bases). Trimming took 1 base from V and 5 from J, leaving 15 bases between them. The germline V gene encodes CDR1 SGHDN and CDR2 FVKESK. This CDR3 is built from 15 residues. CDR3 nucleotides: TGTGCCAGCAGCCAAGGCGCAGGGCGATCTCACGAGCAGTACTTC. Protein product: CASSQGAGRSHEQYF.

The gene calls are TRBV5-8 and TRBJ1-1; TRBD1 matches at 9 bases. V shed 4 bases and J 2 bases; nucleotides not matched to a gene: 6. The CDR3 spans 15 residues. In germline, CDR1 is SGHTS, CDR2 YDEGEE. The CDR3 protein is CASSTKQGANTEAFF. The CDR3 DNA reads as TGTGCCAGCAGCACAAAACAGGGGGCAAACACTGAAGCTTTCTTT.

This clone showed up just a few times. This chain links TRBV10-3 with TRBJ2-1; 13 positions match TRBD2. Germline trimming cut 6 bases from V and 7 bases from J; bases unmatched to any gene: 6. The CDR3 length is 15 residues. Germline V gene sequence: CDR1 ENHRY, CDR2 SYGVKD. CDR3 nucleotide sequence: TGTGCCATCAGCAGGACTAGCGGGAGTAAAAATGAGCAGTTCTTC. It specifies CAISRTSGSKNEQFF.

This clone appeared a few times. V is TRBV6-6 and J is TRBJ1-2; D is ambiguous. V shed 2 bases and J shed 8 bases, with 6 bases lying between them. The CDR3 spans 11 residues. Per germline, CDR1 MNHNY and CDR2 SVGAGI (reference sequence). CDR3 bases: TGTGCCAGCAGTTACGTCCAAGGCTACACCTTC. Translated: CASSYVQGYTF.

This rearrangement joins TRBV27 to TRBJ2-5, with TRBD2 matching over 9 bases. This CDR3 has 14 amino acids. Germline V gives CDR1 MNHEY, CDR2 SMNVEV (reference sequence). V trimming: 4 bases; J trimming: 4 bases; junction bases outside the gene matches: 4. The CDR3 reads CASSSVAGVETQYF. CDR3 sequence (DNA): TGTGCCAGCAGTTCTGTAGCGGGAGTAGAGACCCAGTACTTC.

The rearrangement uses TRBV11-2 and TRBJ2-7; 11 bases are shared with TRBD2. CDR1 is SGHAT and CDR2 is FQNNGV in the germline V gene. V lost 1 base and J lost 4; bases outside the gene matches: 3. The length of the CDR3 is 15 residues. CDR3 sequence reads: CASSLGGTSGYEQYF. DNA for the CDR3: TGTGCCAGCAGCTTAGGCGGGACTAGCGGTTACGAGCAGTACTTC.